This T cell receptor (beta chain) derives from a study of T cell responses to AZD1222 COVID-19 vaccine. Study findings and constraints: Baseline seropositivity occurred in only a handful of AZD1222 recipients. Distributed over spike, vaccine-associated CD4 TCRs predominated at 160-218 and 743-854. Elevations in Spike-specific TCR breadth and depth followed administration of two AZD1222 doses. Reports indicate that nearly half of spike-specific TCRs are directed at unmutated variant regions.

Libraries were prepared by immunoSEQ multiplex PCR; TCRdb keeps only in-frame clonotypes and omits some of them. The sample has fewer than 180,000 clones, roughly 90% seen once. This clone was counted once. Its antigen is unidentified. The germline V gene has CDR1 LGHNA and CDR2 YNFKEQ. V was pared by 1 base and J by 3 bases, with 10 bases between. CDR3 length: 15 amino acids. This chain joins TRBV4-2 and TRBJ1-5; D not certain. This sequence was found in an adult who received the AZD1222 COVID-19 vaccine. The specimen comprised peripheral blood, sampled 28 days after the second AZD1222 dose. In DNA form, the CDR3 reads TGTGCCAGCAGCCAAGGGGAGGGTCTCAATCAGCCCCAGCATTTT. Amino acid sequence: CASSQGEGLNQPQHF.